This is a list of T cell receptor beta chains from one sample in a study of esophageal squamous cell carcinoma under preoperative chemotherapy. MiXCR, applied by TCRdb to the PCR reads, yields one record per CDR3 protein. Counted here are fewer than 20,000 distinct CDR3 sequences, around 45% occurring once; the ten biggest clones make up 25% to 35%. This specimen was taken from a patient given preoperative chemotherapy. Source of these receptors: a human donor with esophageal squamous cell carcinoma. The donor label of this sample is uncertain. CDR3s include the opening cysteine and the closing phenylalanine or tryptophan. Each record gives: V gene, D gene, clone size, CDR3 length, J gene, CDR3 protein, CDR3 DNA. A D gene is named only where the DNA matches it firmly. Only some rows state a clone size, as once, few, many or a class for expanded clones.

v_call: TRBV7-2
d_call: TRBD2
clone_size: NA
cdr3_length: 18
j_call: TRBJ2-4
cdr3_aa: CASSLGLAGGRAKNIQYF
cdr3_nt: TGTGCCAGCAGCTTAGGACTAGCGGGGGGGCGGGCCAAAAACATTCAGTACTTC

v_call: TRBV5-8
d_call: NA
clone_size: NA
cdr3_length: 12
j_call: TRBJ1-5
cdr3_aa: CASSSEDQPQHF
cdr3_nt: TGTGCCAGCAGCTCAGAAGATCAGCCCCAGCATTTT

v_call: TRBV27
d_call: NA
clone_size: NA
cdr3_length: 16
j_call: TRBJ2-3
cdr3_aa: CASSLSLPGSHDTQYF
cdr3_nt: TGTGCCAGCAGTTTATCGCTCCCAGGGTCACATGATACGCAGTATTTT

v_call: TRBV19
d_call: TRBD1
clone_size: many
cdr3_length: 14
j_call: TRBJ2-5
cdr3_aa: CASSITGEGETQYF
cdr3_nt: TGTGCCAGTAGTATTACAGGGGAAGGAGAGACCCAGTACTTC

v_call: TRBV6-2/TRBV6-3
d_call: TRBD1
clone_size: NA
cdr3_length: 16
j_call: TRBJ2-3
cdr3_aa: CASSLSRAVNTGEQYF
cdr3_nt: TGTGCCAGCAGCCTTTCCCGGGCTGTGAACACAGGGGAGCAGTATTTT

v_call: TRBV6-1
d_call: NA
clone_size: NA
cdr3_length: 15
j_call: TRBJ1-4
cdr3_aa: CASSSVTGTSEKLFF
cdr3_nt: TGTGCCAGCAGTAGCGTGACAGGCACCTCGGAAAAACTGTTTTTT

v_call: TRBV7-6
d_call: NA
clone_size: NA
cdr3_length: 14
j_call: TRBJ2-3
cdr3_aa: CASSVGRGQGTQYF
cdr3_nt: TGTGCGAGCAGCGTGGGAAGAGGGCAGGGTACGCAGTACTTT

v_call: TRBV7-2
d_call: TRBD2
clone_size: NA
cdr3_length: 18
j_call: TRBJ2-3
cdr3_aa: CASSLKLQRDPCTGEQYF
cdr3_nt: TGTGCCAGCAGCTTAAAACTTCAGCGGGATCCGTGCACCGGGGAGCAGTATTTT

v_call: TRBV6-5
d_call: TRBD2
clone_size: many
cdr3_length: 17
j_call: TRBJ2-7
cdr3_aa: CASRLPPSSGGSYEQYF
cdr3_nt: TGTGCCAGCAGGCTACCACCCTCTAGCGGGGGCTCCTACGAGCAGTACTTC

v_call: TRBV7-3
d_call: TRBD2
clone_size: NA
cdr3_length: 18
j_call: TRBJ2-3
cdr3_aa: CASSLTPGGGSQRDTQYF
cdr3_nt: TGTGCCAGCAGCTTAACCCCTGGGGGGGGGTCACAGAGGGATACGCAGTATTTT

v_call: TRBV7-2
d_call: TRBD2
clone_size: many
cdr3_length: 13
j_call: TRBJ2-7
cdr3_aa: CASSHGTTYEQYF
cdr3_nt: TGTGCCAGCAGCCACGGGACTACCTACGAGCAGTACTTC

v_call: TRBV10-2
d_call: TRBD2
clone_size: medium-sized
cdr3_length: 16
j_call: TRBJ2-3
cdr3_aa: CASSATGTSGTDTQYF
cdr3_nt: TGCGCCAGCAGCGCAACCGGGACTAGCGGCACAGATACGCAGTATTTT

v_call: TRBV27
d_call: TRBD1
clone_size: NA
cdr3_length: 18
j_call: TRBJ2-1
cdr3_aa: CASSFDMGQGASYNEQFF
cdr3_nt: TGTGCCAGCAGTTTTGACATGGGACAGGGGGCGTCCTACAATGAGCAGTTCTTC

v_call: TRBV28
d_call: NA
clone_size: NA
cdr3_length: 14
j_call: TRBJ2-3
cdr3_aa: CASSASTSTDTQYF
cdr3_nt: TGTGCCAGCAGTGCCTCGACTAGCACAGATACGCAGTATTTT

v_call: TRBV12-3/TRBV12-4
d_call: NA
clone_size: NA
cdr3_length: 15
j_call: TRBJ2-5
cdr3_aa: CASNPSGLAQETQYF
cdr3_nt: TGTGCCAGCAACCCCAGCGGGCTAGCGCAAGAGACCCAGTACTTC

v_call: TRBV6-1
d_call: NA
clone_size: many
cdr3_length: 15
j_call: TRBJ2-6
cdr3_aa: CASSDYGSGANVLTF
cdr3_nt: TGTGCCAGCAGTGACTACGGATCTGGGGCCAACGTCCTGACTTTC

v_call: TRBV7-3
d_call: NA
clone_size: NA
cdr3_length: 15
j_call: TRBJ2-5
cdr3_aa: CASSPSPGRSSEQYF
cdr3_nt: TGTGCCAGCAGCCCGTCTCCGGGACGGTCCTCTGAGCAGTACTTC

v_call: TRBV7-2
d_call: TRBD2
clone_size: few
cdr3_length: 17
j_call: TRBJ2-3
cdr3_aa: CASSLVSSGGFEDTQYF
cdr3_nt: TGTGCCAGCAGCTTAGTGTCTAGCGGGGGGTTCGAAGATACGCAGTATTTT

v_call: TRBV2
d_call: TRBD1
clone_size: NA
cdr3_length: 13
j_call: TRBJ2-7
cdr3_aa: CASRAGTGAEQYF
cdr3_nt: TGTGCCAGCAGGGCCGGGACAGGGGCCGAGCAGTACTTC

v_call: TRBV3-1
d_call: NA
clone_size: NA
cdr3_length: 14
j_call: TRBJ2-4
cdr3_aa: CASSPQADPNIQYF
cdr3_nt: TGTGCCAGCAGCCCCCAAGCGGACCCAAACATTCAGTACTTC

v_call: TRBV11-2
d_call: TRBD1
clone_size: NA
cdr3_length: 15
j_call: TRBJ1-6
cdr3_aa: CASSPGTGGRPPLHF
cdr3_nt: TGTGCCAGCAGCCCCGGGACAGGGGGAAGGCCACCCCTCCACTTT

v_call: TRBV7-8
d_call: TRBD1
clone_size: NA
cdr3_length: 14
j_call: TRBJ2-1
cdr3_aa: CASSLINRGNEQFF
cdr3_nt: TGTGCCAGCAGCCTTATAAACAGGGGGAATGAGCAGTTCTTC

v_call: TRBV7-2
d_call: TRBD2
clone_size: medium-sized
cdr3_length: 13
j_call: TRBJ2-1
cdr3_aa: CASSSYSGNEQFF
cdr3_nt: TGTGCCAGCAGCTCCTATAGCGGGAATGAGCAGTTCTTC

v_call: TRBV6-5
d_call: TRBD2
clone_size: many
cdr3_length: 16
j_call: TRBJ2-5
cdr3_aa: CASSSYSGRAEETQYF
cdr3_nt: TGTGCCAGCAGTTCCTATAGCGGGAGGGCGGAGGAGACCCAGTACTTC

v_call: TRBV7-3
d_call: NA
clone_size: few
cdr3_length: 14
j_call: TRBJ2-3
cdr3_aa: CASSEIHSTDTQYF
cdr3_nt: TGTGCCAGCAGCGAGATACATAGCACAGATACGCAGTATTTT

v_call: TRBV19
d_call: NA
clone_size: NA
cdr3_length: 16
j_call: TRBJ1-4
cdr3_aa: CASSNPAGGGREKLFF
cdr3_nt: TGTGCCAGTAGTAACCCCGCCGGGGGGGGAAGGGAAAAACTGTTTTTT

v_call: TRBV11-3
d_call: NA
clone_size: many
cdr3_length: 15
j_call: TRBJ2-3
cdr3_aa: CASSISGLSADTQYF
cdr3_nt: TGTGCCAGCAGCATCTCTGGTCTAAGTGCAGATACGCAGTATTTT

v_call: TRBV11-3
d_call: TRBD1
clone_size: few
cdr3_length: 14
j_call: TRBJ2-1
cdr3_aa: CASSLDRGYNEQFF
cdr3_nt: TGTGCCAGCAGCTTGGACAGGGGATACAATGAGCAGTTCTTC

v_call: TRBV6-1
d_call: TRBD2
clone_size: NA
cdr3_length: 14
j_call: TRBJ2-1
cdr3_aa: CASMELAGRNEQFF
cdr3_nt: TGTGCCAGCATGGAACTAGCGGGAAGGAATGAGCAGTTCTTC

v_call: TRBV28
d_call: NA
clone_size: many
cdr3_length: 13
j_call: TRBJ2-7
cdr3_aa: CASSQASSYEQYF
cdr3_nt: TGTGCCAGCAGTCAGGCCAGCTCCTACGAGCAGTACTTC

v_call: TRBV19
d_call: NA
clone_size: few
cdr3_length: 14
j_call: TRBJ1-2
cdr3_aa: CATRRRDGYYGYTF
cdr3_nt: TGTGCCACCCGCCGCCGGGACGGATACTATGGCTACACCTTC

v_call: TRBV7-6
d_call: NA
clone_size: NA
cdr3_length: 12
j_call: TRBJ2-1
cdr3_aa: CASSPEVYEQFF
cdr3_nt: TGTGCCAGCAGCCCTGAGGTTTACGAGCAGTTCTTC

v_call: TRBV7-6
d_call: TRBD1
clone_size: NA
cdr3_length: 15
j_call: TRBJ2-5
cdr3_aa: CASSLLRGRQETQYF
cdr3_nt: TGTGCCAGCAGCTTATTGAGGGGGCGTCAAGAGACCCAGTACTTC

v_call: TRBV19
d_call: NA
clone_size: few
cdr3_length: 13
j_call: TRBJ2-7
cdr3_aa: CASSFGYDYEQYF
cdr3_nt: TGTGCCAGTAGTTTTGGCTATGACTACGAGCAGTACTTC

v_call: TRBV6-1
d_call: TRBD1
clone_size: NA
cdr3_length: 14
j_call: TRBJ1-5
cdr3_aa: CASSIDRGNQPQHF
cdr3_nt: TGTGCCAGCAGTATAGACAGGGGGAATCAGCCCCAGCATTTT

v_call: TRBV5-4
d_call: TRBD2
clone_size: few
cdr3_length: 19
j_call: TRBJ2-4
cdr3_aa: CASSGGTSGASLAKNIQYF
cdr3_nt: TGTGCCAGCAGCGGCGGGACTAGCGGGGCCAGTCTAGCCAAAAACATTCAGTACTTC

v_call: TRBV7-3
d_call: NA
clone_size: once
cdr3_length: 15
j_call: TRBJ2-3
cdr3_aa: CGGGLGGRDADTQYF
cdr3_nt: TGTGGCGGGGGCTTGGGGGGCCGAGACGCAGATACGCAGTATTTC

v_call: TRBV7-2
d_call: NA
clone_size: many
cdr3_length: 11
j_call: TRBJ2-5
cdr3_aa: CASSHQETQYF
cdr3_nt: TGTGCCAGCAGCCACCAAGAGACCCAGTACTTC

v_call: TRBV6-5
d_call: NA
clone_size: medium-sized
cdr3_length: 14
j_call: TRBJ2-3
cdr3_aa: CASSYVSGVDTQYF
cdr3_nt: TGTGCCAGCAGTTACGTAAGCGGTGTGGATACGCAGTATTTT

v_call: TRBV6-1
d_call: TRBD1
clone_size: NA
cdr3_length: 16
j_call: TRBJ2-5
cdr3_aa: CASSEGGAGGGETQYF
cdr3_nt: TGTGCCAGCAGTGAAGGGGGCGCAGGGGGCGGAGAGACCCAGTACTTC

v_call: TRBV10-3
d_call: TRBD1
clone_size: NA
cdr3_length: 15
j_call: TRBJ2-2
cdr3_aa: CAIRVGDRDTGELFF
cdr3_nt: TGTGCCATCAGGGTGGGGGACAGGGACACCGGGGAGCTGTTTTTT

v_call: TRBV7-3
d_call: TRBD2
clone_size: many
cdr3_length: 15
j_call: TRBJ2-3
cdr3_aa: CASSLGGGRGDTQYF
cdr3_nt: TGTGCCAGCAGCTTAGGGGGCGGGAGGGGAGATACGCAGTATTTT

v_call: TRBV7-8
d_call: NA
clone_size: NA
cdr3_length: 16
j_call: TRBJ2-5
cdr3_aa: CASGGTGGGDPDTQYF
cdr3_nt: TGTGCCAGCGGGGGAACAGGGGGGGGTGACCCAGATACCCAGTATTTC

v_call: TRBV11-3
d_call: TRBD2
clone_size: few
cdr3_length: 15
j_call: TRBJ2-1
cdr3_aa: CASSFGLAGFNEQFF
cdr3_nt: TGTGCCAGCAGTTTCGGACTAGCGGGATTCAATGAGCAGTTCTTC

v_call: TRBV5-4
d_call: NA
clone_size: few
cdr3_length: 15
j_call: TRBJ2-5
cdr3_aa: CASSLTAREGETQYF
cdr3_nt: TGTGCCAGCAGCTTGACCGCACGCGAGGGGGAGACCCAGTACTTC

v_call: TRBV6-1
d_call: TRBD1
clone_size: NA
cdr3_length: 16
j_call: TRBJ2-7
cdr3_aa: CASEKYSGQFSYEQYF
cdr3_nt: TGTGCCAGCGAAAAATATTCGGGACAGTTCTCCTACGAGCAGTACTTC

v_call: TRBV5-1
d_call: TRBD2
clone_size: NA
cdr3_length: 14
j_call: TRBJ2-5
cdr3_aa: CASSRTSKQETQYF
cdr3_nt: TGCGCCAGCAGCCGGACTAGCAAACAAGAGACCCAGTACTTC

v_call: TRBV7-3
d_call: TRBD2
clone_size: few
cdr3_length: 15
j_call: TRBJ2-7
cdr3_aa: CASSATSGAKDTQYF
cdr3_nt: TGTGCCAGCAGCGCTACTAGCGGGGCCAAAGATACGCAGTACTTC

v_call: TRBV12-3/TRBV12-4
d_call: NA
clone_size: once
cdr3_length: 12
j_call: TRBJ2-7
cdr3_aa: CASTGAGYEQYF
cdr3_nt: TGTGCCAGTACGGGGGCAGGGTACGAGCAGTACTTC

v_call: TRBV7-2
d_call: TRBD2
clone_size: NA
cdr3_length: 16
j_call: TRBJ2-5
cdr3_aa: CASSLTWASGPESQYF
cdr3_nt: TGTGCCAGCAGCTTAACGTGGGCTAGCGGGCCAGAGTCCCAGTACTTC